This TCR beta chain comes out of a study of STAT3 mutations in large granular lymphocyte leukemia. The study's findings and limits: In T-cell large granular lymphocyte leukemia, about half of patients showed multiple immunodominant subclonotypes.

With regard to this clone: Its antigen is still unknown.

CDR1 is SGDLS and CDR2 is YYNGEE in the germline V gene. The trim removed 2 bases at V and 4 bases at J, leaving 4 bases unmatched. The CDR3 is 14 amino acids. Libraries were prepared by immunoSEQ multiplex PCR; TCRdb keeps only in-frame clonotypes and omits some of them. The sample comprises approximately 15,000 clones, 90% of which are singletons, and approximately 33% rests with the top ten. This receptor was identified in a man aged 35 to 55 with T-cell large granular lymphocyte leukemia. Some clones in this sample may be carry-over from other donors' samples. Sequenced input: peripheral blood mononuclear cells. The genes are TRBV9 and TRBJ1-1; the match to TRBD1 covers 8 bases. CDR3 in amino acids: CASSVTDRATEAFF. In DNA, the CDR3 is TGTGCCAGCAGCGTTACGGACAGGGCCACTGAAGCTTTCTTT.